This T cell receptor beta chain is drawn from a study of cytomegalovirus exposure and HLA in healthy donors. A multiplex PCR was run with 60 Vbeta primers and 13 Jbeta primers. Profiling relied on immunoSEQ multiplex PCR, and the TCRdb table lists in-frame clones only, not all of them. The sample contains some 100,000 clones, 65% to 80% of which appear only once. The V gene's germline CDR1 is LNHDA and CDR2 SQIVND (reference sequence). This CDR3 region has 13 residues. V was clipped by 6 bases and J by 5 bases; unmatched bases: 4. This clone has only a few counts. The sequencing input was PBMCs. The V and J genes are TRBV19 and TRBJ1-1; 9 bases are shared with TRBD1. The receptor comes from a woman aged 50 to 60 in good health and CMV-seropositive. CDR3 coding DNA: TGTGCCAGTAGATACAGGGGGCAAACTGAAGCTTTCTTT. This codes for CASRYRGQTEAFF.